This T cell receptor (beta chain) was sequenced in a study of T-cell reconstitution after alpha-beta-depleted transplantation in children. Findings and limits, study-wide: Diversity of TCRbeta at day 60 was high in some patients, arising from surviving recipient T cells and thymic progenitors. Several hundred expanded graft clones reportedly gave rise to the alpha-beta T cells present about two months after transplant.

The TCRbeta library incorporated unique molecular identifiers. Each CDR3 protein gets one entry after TCRdb re-called the PCR reads with MiXCR. This sample has hundreds of thousands of distinct CDR3 sequences; 10% to 15% occur once, and the top ten carry 0.79%. The V gene's germline CDR1 is MGHRA and CDR2 YSYEKL. The CDR3 length is 14 residues. Trimming took off 0 bases at V and 6 bases at J, with 8 bases between the two ends. This clonotype showed up many times. Antigen unknown. The gene calls are TRBV4-1 and TRBJ2-2; D remains unclear. The TCR sequence derives from a girl under 10 years old with congenital amegakaryocytic thrombocytopenia, due to receive a stem cell transplant. The sample in question was PBMCs, obtained before TCRalphabeta/CD19-depleted stem cell transplant. CDR3 nucleotides: TGCGCCAGCAGCCAAGATGCGCCCTCCGGGGAGCTGTTTTTT. It codes for CASSQDAPSGELFF.